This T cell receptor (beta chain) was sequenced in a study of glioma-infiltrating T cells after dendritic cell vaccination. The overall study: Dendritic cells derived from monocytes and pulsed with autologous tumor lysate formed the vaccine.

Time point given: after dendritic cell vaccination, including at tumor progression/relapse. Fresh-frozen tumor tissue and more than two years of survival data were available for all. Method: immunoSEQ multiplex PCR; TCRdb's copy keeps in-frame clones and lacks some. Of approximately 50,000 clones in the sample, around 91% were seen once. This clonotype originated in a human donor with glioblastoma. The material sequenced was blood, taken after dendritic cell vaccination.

As DNA, the CDR3 is TGCGCCAGCAGCCAAGGCATGGGGGCTGGCGAAAAACTGTTTTTT. Protein: CASSQGMGAGEKLFF. The rearrangement joins TRBV4-3 to TRBJ1-4, with D maybe TRBD1 (6 bases). The CDR3 runs 15 residues. V was cut by 1 base and J by 8 bases, with 14 bases left in between. CDR1 and CDR2 (germline): LGHNA, YSLEER.